This T cell receptor beta chain was identified during a study of blood T cell repertoires in COVID-19. Study-level information: Acute and convalescent COVID-19 samples came from the United States, Italy and Spain. PBMCs, B-cell-depleted T cells, or T cells provided the cDNA or gDNA that made up the material.

The germline V and J ends were trimmed by 1 base and 3 bases, with 12 bases remaining between them. The germline V gene encodes CDR1 SGHTA and CDR2 FQGNSA. This CDR3 spans 16 amino acids. Authors' methods: Estimation of nucleated cell counts was performed using reference gene primer amplification. Only in-frame clones appear in the TCRdb table, and some are missing; sequencing was by immunoSEQ multiplex PCR. That table gives V, J and clone size, and the DNA gave D and trimming. The data contain over 200,000 clones, about 87% of them singletons. A single count supports this clone. Sequenced material: peripheral blood. The receptor was isolated from a man aged 60-69 years who had recovered from COVID-19. The V gene is TRBV7-2, the J gene TRBJ2-2; D gene unclear. The CDR3 DNA follows: TGTGCCAGCAGCTTAGTCAGGCGCACTTACACCGGGGAGCTGTTTTTT. This sequence encodes CASSLVRRTYTGELFF.